A single sample is the source of the 12 T cell receptor beta chains below, sequenced in a study of blood T cells in healthy people across ages. Using a J-beta primer mix together with a sample-barcoded 5' primer, a second PCR was run for roughly 6 to 12 cycles. A single record per CDR3 protein comes from TCRdb applying MiXCR to the 5' RACE reads. The sample consists of about 540,000 distinct CDR3 sequences, around 24% of them appearing once. This sample was shared with a second study, whose subject was T cells of mothers and their children.

The sample comprised blood. The receptors originated from a boy aged 5-17 years in good health.

This clonotype has only a few counts. V is TRBV4-3 and J is TRBJ1-6; no firm D call. The germline gives CDR1 LGHNA, CDR2 YSLEER. This CDR3 region has 16 residues. Trimming took 0 bases from V and 10 from J, leaving 16 bases between them. The CDR3 region has the DNA TGCGCCAGCAGCCAAGATCTTGAAATCTCTCGGTCACCCCTCCACTTT. Its translation: CASSQDLEISRSPLHF.

This clonotype was observed a few times. V usage is TRBV29-1 and J usage is TRBJ2-1; TRBD1 agrees at 8 bases. CDR3 length: 13 amino acids. V lost 4 bases, J lost 7 bases, and 6 bases stayed unmatched. CDR1 is SQVTM and CDR2 is ANQGSEA in the germline V gene. The CDR3 spells CSVGTGKMNEQFF. In DNA form, the CDR3 reads TGCAGCGTTGGGACAGGGAAGATGAATGAGCAGTTCTTC.

CDR3 nucleotides: TGCAGTGTCAGGGGGGGTTCCAACTATGGCTACACCTTC. The encoded protein is CSVRGGSNYGYTF. V gene TRBV20-1 combines with J gene TRBJ1-2, with TRBD1 identical over 7 bases. Germline V lookup: CDR1 DFQATT, CDR2 SNEGSKA (reference sequence). The length of the CDR3 is 13 residues. Losses at the gene ends were 7 bases for V and 2 bases for J; bases not matched to a gene: 7.

The chain has TRBV27 and TRBJ2-7, with D unresolved. From germline, CDR1 is MNHEY and CDR2 SMNVEV (reference sequence). V was cut by 6 bases and J by 4 bases, with 16 bases left in between. CDR3 length: 14 amino acids. The CDR3 loop is CASSSRVRIYEQYF. The DNA of the CDR3 is TGTGCCAGCAGCTCTCGAGTGAGGATTTACGAGCAGTACTTC.

This clonotype showed up just a few times. V usage is TRBV15 and J usage is TRBJ2-5; D is unresolved. The CDR3 has 14 residues. V shed 6 bases and J shed 5 bases, with 16 bases lying between them. Germline-derived CDR1 and CDR2 are LNHNV and YYDKDF (reference sequence). CDR3 loop: CATSDRTGRETQYF. The DNA of the CDR3 is TGTGCCACCAGTGATCGGACGGGTAGGGAGACCCAGTACTTC.

Points on this clonotype: Its ends do not fully match the called genes, so a read error is possible. V and J are TRBV6-5 and TRBJ2-7; TRBD1 matches 9 bases. Germline V CDR1 and CDR2: MNHEY, SVGAGI. The CDR3 spans 15 residues. CDR3 sequence: CASSYSGSQGAGQYF. The CDR3 DNA reads TGTGCCAGTAGTTACTCGGGATCACAGGGGGCAGGGCAGTACTTC.

This clonotype turned up a few times. The rearrangement joins TRBV5-1 to TRBJ2-1; 8 nucleotides align to TRBD2. The germline CDR1 and CDR2 sequences are SGHRS and YFSETQ. Trimming cost V 0 bases and J 16 bases; bases outside gene matches: 12. The CDR3 covers 14 residues. CDR3 DNA sequence: TGCGCCAGCAGCTTGGAATCCAGCGGGAGAATGTTTTTCTTC. Translated: CASSLESSGRMFFF.

This clonotype occurred many times. The chain employs TRBV15 and TRBJ2-2; tentative D call: TRBD2 (6 bases). The CDR3 contains 15 residues. From germline, CDR1 is LNHNV and CDR2 YYDKDF (reference sequence). V lost 4 bases, J lost 4 bases, and 13 bases lay in between. CDR3 sequence reads: CATSNPNSGTGELFF. In DNA, the CDR3 is TGTGCCACCAGCAATCCAAATAGCGGCACCGGGGAGCTGTTTTTT.

This clonotype has just a few counts. The V and J genes are TRBV10-3 and TRBJ1-1; 9 positions match TRBD1. The junction had 4 bases not matched to a gene; V was cut back by 3 bases and J by 2 bases. The V gene's germline CDR1 is ENHRY and CDR2 SYGVKD. The CDR3 sequence is 15 residues long. This CDR3 is CAISEPDRGNTEAFF. The CDR3, as DNA: TGTGCCATCAGTGAACCGGACAGGGGAAACACTGAAGCTTTCTTT.

The chain is built from TRBV5-1 and TRBJ2-5; D not certain. V was pared by 4 bases and J by 4 bases, with 11 bases between. The CDR3 is made up of 13 amino acids. Germline V gives CDR1 SGHRS, CDR2 YFSETQ. The CDR3 reads CASSPQAIETQYF. In DNA form, the CDR3 reads TGCGCCAGCAGCCCTCAGGCAATAGAGACCCAGTACTTC.

This clonotype was seen more than once but under ten times. This chain joins TRBV28 and TRBJ1-1, with 9 bases fitting TRBD1. V lost 5 bases and J lost 3; bases outside the gene matches: 10. CDR3 length: 16 amino acids. Germline assignment: CDR1 MDHEN and CDR2 SYDVKM. The CDR3 nucleotides read TGTGCCAGCAGTCGTCCCGGGACAGGGTTGCACACTGAAGCTTTCTTT. Encoded protein: CASSRPGTGLHTEAFF.

This clonotype was counted a few times. The chain employs TRBV4-1 and TRBJ1-3, with D possibly matching TRBD1 (6 bases). In germline, CDR1 is MGHRA, CDR2 YSYEKL. Trimming pared 3 bases from V and 0 bases from J, leaving 6 bases between. The CDR3 runs 14 residues. The CDR3 region is CASSHRGSGNTIYF. The CDR3 DNA is TGCGCCAGCAGCCACAGGGGCTCTGGAAACACCATATATTTT.